These 7 T cell receptor beta chains came from one sample sequenced in a study of T cells in Graves' hyperthyroidism and ophthalmopathy. The CDR3 regions of TCR beta were amplified from RNA transcripts. HTBI primers drove first-round RT-PCR of the TCR CDR3. TCRdb used MiXCR to reprocess the multiplex PCR reads, holding one entry per CDR3 protein. The sample yields roughly 630,000 distinct CDR3 sequences, 15% to 19% seen once. The sequencing input was blood. These receptors were obtained from a woman in her thirties with Graves' hyperthyroidism.

This clonotype was seen only a few times. This chain connects TRBV10-3 to TRBJ1-4; possibly TRBD1 for D (5 bases). From germline, CDR1 is ENHRY and CDR2 SYGVKD. The CDR3 has 13 amino acids. Trimming cost V 3 bases and J 5 bases, with 7 bases left between them. The CDR3 bases are TGTGCCATCAGTGACAGGGTCAATGAAAAACTGTTTTTT. Amino acids: CAISDRVNEKLFF.

V usage is TRBV5-1 and J usage is TRBJ2-1, with D perhaps assigned TRBD1 or TRBD2 (5 bases each). The CDR3 is 15 residues long. Per the germline V gene, CDR1 is SGHRS and CDR2 is YFSETQ. V gave up 4 bases and J gave up 3 bases, with 14 bases separating them. The CDR3 sequence: CASSPPGPHYNEQFF. DNA for the CDR3: TGCGCCAGCAGCCCACCGGGACCACACTACAATGAGCAGTTCTTC.

This clonotype came up many times. The chain recombines TRBV5-1 with TRBJ1-1, with TRBD1 matching over 10 bases. Germline CDR1 and CDR2: SGHRS and YFSETQ. This CDR3 is 18 amino acids long. The junction had 13 bases not matched to a gene; V was cut back by 0 bases and J by 5 bases. The CDR3 region has the DNA TGCGCCAGCAGCTTGGCCCCAATCGGGGACAGGGGCAGGACTGAAGCTTTCTTT. Its protein product is CASSLAPIGDRGRTEAFF. Using reference TRBV5-1 and TRBJ1-1 for the parts outside the CDR3, the full variable domain is KAGVTQTPRYLIKTRGQQVTLSCSPISGHRSVSWYQQTPGQGLQFLFEYFSETQRNKGNFPGRFSGRQFSNSRSEMNVSTLELGDSALYLCASSLAPIGDRGRTEAFFGQGTRLTVV.

At least ten counts were recorded for this clonotype. The CDR3 DNA reads as TGTGCCAGCAGCTTATGGGCTAGCGGGAACGAGCAGTACTTC. It encodes CASSLWASGNEQYF. This chain connects TRBV7-9 to TRBJ2-7; 9 bases map to TRBD2. Trimming removed 2 bases from V and 5 bases from J; junction bases left unmatched: 4. The CDR3 consists of 14 residues. Germline assignment: CDR1 SEHNR and CDR2 FQNEAQ (reference sequence).

The gene calls are TRBV7-2 and TRBJ1-2; D is perhaps TRBD1 (5 bases). Trimming took 5 bases from V and 4 from J, leaving 17 bases between them. The CDR3 extends over 15 amino acids. Germline loops: CDR1 SGHTA, CDR2 FQGNSA. CDR3 protein: CASSHFPGPAYGYTF. DNA for the CDR3: TGTGCCAGCAGCCACTTTCCGGGACCGGCCTATGGCTACACCTTC.

The V call is TRBV20-1, the J call TRBJ2-7, with TRBD1 as a possible D gene (6 bases). The CDR3 extends over 16 amino acids. Germline loops: CDR1 DFQATT, CDR2 SNEGSKA (reference sequence). The V end lost 1 base, the J end lost 5 bases, and 21 bases lay between the germline ends. Written as DNA, the CDR3 is TGCAGTGCTAGAGTTTCGGAACAGGGAACTATCCACGAGCAGTACTTC. Translation gives CSARVSEQGTIHEQYF.

V gene TRBV6-1 combines with J gene TRBJ2-2; TRBD1 matches 8 bases. CDR1 is MNHNS, CDR2 SASEGT, per germline. V lost 6 bases, J lost 4 bases, and 13 bases stayed unmatched. The CDR3 runs to 17 residues. The CDR3 DNA is TGTGCCAGCAGGAGGACATACAGGGGGTTGCGCACCGGGGAGCTGTTTTTT. Translation gives CASRRTYRGLRTGELFF.